This T cell receptor beta chain was profiled in a study of breast tumors, draining lymph nodes, adjacent tissues. Axillary draining lymph nodes of breast cancer patients supplied the node samples. TCRdb re-called the multiplex PCR reads with MiXCR, one entry per CDR3 protein. The table records around 150,000 distinct CDR3 sequences, about 20% of them present only once. Study-wide points: Compared with lymph nodes, tumors were less diverse; compared with nontumor tissue, more. Findings are consistent with lymph node origin and intratumoral expansion of most tumor T cells. Data only fit, rather than demonstrated, lymph node origin of most tumor T cells.

With respect to this clonotype: The antigen is undetermined. This may come from a read error, since a much larger clone is one base off.

The germline V gene encodes CDR1 SGHRS and CDR2 YFSETQ. The CDR3 length is 14 residues. The clonotype was recovered from a female donor with breast cancer. Some clones in this sample may be carry-over from other donors' samples. The J gene is TRBJ1-4, the V gene TRBV5-1; a weak D match, TRBD1 (5 bases). The sequenced material came from axillary lymph node tissue. CDR3 in amino acids: CASSFRGSGEKLLF. The CDR3 bases are TGCGCCAGCAGCTTTCGGGGGTCCGGTGAAAAACTGCTTTTT. Drawing the rest from reference TRBV5-1 and TRBJ1-4, the complete variable domain is KAGVTQTPRYLIKTRGQQVTLSCSPISGHRSVSWYQQTPGQGLQFLFEYFSETQRNKGNFPGRFSGRQFSNSRSEMNVSTLELGDSALYLCASSFRGSGEKLLFGSGTQLSVL.